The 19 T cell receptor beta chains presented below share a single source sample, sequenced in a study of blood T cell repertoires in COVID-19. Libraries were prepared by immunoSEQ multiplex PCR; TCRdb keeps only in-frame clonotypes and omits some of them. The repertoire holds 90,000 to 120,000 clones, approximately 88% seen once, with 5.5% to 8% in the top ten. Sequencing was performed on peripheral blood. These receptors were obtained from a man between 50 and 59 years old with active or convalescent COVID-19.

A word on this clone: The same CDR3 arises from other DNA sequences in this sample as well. The CDR3 spells CASSSSDQPQHF. Written as DNA, the CDR3 is TGTGCCAGCAGTTCCTCCGATCAGCCCCAGCATTTT. The V gene is TRBV28, the J gene TRBJ1-5; D ambiguous. The CDR3 is made up of 12 amino acids. The V and J ends lost 4 bases and 5 bases respectively, with 6 bases between them. CDR1 and CDR2 from the germline V gene are MDHEN and SYDVKM.

CDR3 residues: CASGRQGRATEAFF. In DNA, the CDR3 is TGTGCCAGCGGCCGACAGGGTCGGGCCACTGAAGCTTTCTTT. This chain joins TRBV5-6 and TRBJ1-1; 7 bases map to TRBD1. CDR1 and CDR2 from the germline V gene are SGHDT and YYEEEE. The CDR3 runs to 14 residues. Unmatched junction bases numbered 10, after V lost 7 bases and J lost 4 bases.

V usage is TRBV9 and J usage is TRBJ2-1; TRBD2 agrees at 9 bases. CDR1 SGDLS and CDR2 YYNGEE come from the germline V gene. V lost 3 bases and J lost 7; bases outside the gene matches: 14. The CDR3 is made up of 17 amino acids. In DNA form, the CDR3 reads TGTGCCAGCAGCGGGACAAGGCTAGCGGGATCCCCAAATGAGCAGTTCTTC. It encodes CASSGTRLAGSPNEQFF.

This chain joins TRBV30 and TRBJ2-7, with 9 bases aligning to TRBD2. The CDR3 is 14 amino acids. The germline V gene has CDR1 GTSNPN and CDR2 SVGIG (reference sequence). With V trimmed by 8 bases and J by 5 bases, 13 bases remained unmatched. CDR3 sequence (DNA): TGTGCCCTACTTTTAGCGGGAGCGGGAAACGAGCAGTACTTC. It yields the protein CALLLAGAGNEQYF.

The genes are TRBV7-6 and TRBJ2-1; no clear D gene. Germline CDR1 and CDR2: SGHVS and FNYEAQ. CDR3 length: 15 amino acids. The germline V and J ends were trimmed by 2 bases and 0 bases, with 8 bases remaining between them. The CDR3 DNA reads TGTGCCAGCAGCTTAAGTTTAGACTCCTACAATGAGCAGTTCTTC. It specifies CASSLSLDSYNEQFF. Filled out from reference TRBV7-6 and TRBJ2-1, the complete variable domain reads GAGVSQSPRYKVTKRGQDVALRCDPISGHVSLYWYRQALGQGPEFLTYFNYEAQQDKSGLPNDRFSAERPEGSISTLTIQRTEQRDSAMYRCASSLSLDSYNEQFFGPGTRLTVL.

The CDR3 is CASKGPADYGYTF. The CDR3 bases are TGTGCCAGCAAAGGGCCAGCGGACTATGGCTACACCTTC. The genes are TRBV2 and TRBJ1-2; D gene uncertain. Between the trimmed V and J ends, which lost 7 bases and 3 bases, there was a span of 12 bases. The V gene's germline CDR1 is SNHLY and CDR2 FYNNEI. CDR3 length equals 13 residues.

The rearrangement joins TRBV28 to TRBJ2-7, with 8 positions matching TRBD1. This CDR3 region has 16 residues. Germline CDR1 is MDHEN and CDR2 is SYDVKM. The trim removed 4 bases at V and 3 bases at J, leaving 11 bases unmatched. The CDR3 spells CASSSSQGARYYEQYF. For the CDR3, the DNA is TGTGCCAGCAGTTCATCCCAGGGGGCGCGGTACTACGAGCAGTACTTC.

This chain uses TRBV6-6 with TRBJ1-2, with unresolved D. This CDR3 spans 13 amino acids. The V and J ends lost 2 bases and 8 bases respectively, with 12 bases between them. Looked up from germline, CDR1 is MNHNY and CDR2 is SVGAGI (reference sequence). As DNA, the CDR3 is TGTGCCAGCAGTTACGAGGTGCGTGGCGGCTACACCTTC. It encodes CASSYEVRGGYTF.

CDR3 in amino acids: CASSLGQGDTGELFF. CDR3 nucleotide sequence: TGTGCCAGCAGCTTGGGACAGGGAGACACCGGGGAGCTGTTTTTT. The V call is TRBV7-9, the J call TRBJ2-2; TRBD1 agrees at 9 bases. Trimming took 3 bases from V and 3 from J; bases not matched to a gene: 2. Germline CDR1 reads SEHNR; CDR2 reads FQNEAQ (reference sequence). This CDR3 is built from 15 residues.

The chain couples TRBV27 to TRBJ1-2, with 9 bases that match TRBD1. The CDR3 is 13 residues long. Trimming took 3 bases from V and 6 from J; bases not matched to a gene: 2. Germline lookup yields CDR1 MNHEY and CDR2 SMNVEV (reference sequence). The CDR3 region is CASSFRTGDGYTF. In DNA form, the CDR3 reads TGTGCCAGCAGTTTCCGGACAGGGGATGGCTACACCTTC.

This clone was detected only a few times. CDR3 loop: CASSTGTVSYEQYF. The CDR3 DNA is TGTGCCAGCAGTACCGGGACAGTCTCCTACGAGCAGTACTTC. The J gene is TRBJ2-7, the V gene TRBV28; 7 nucleotides match TRBD1. The CDR3 contains 14 residues. Germline CDR1 and CDR2: MDHEN and SYDVKM. V was pared by 5 bases and J by 0 bases, with 4 bases of the junction left unmatched.

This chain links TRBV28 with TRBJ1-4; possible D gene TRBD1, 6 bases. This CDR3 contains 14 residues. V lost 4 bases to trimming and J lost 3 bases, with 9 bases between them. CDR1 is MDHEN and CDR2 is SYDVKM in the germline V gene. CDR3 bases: TGTGCCAGCAGTTGGACAGACTCTAATGAAAAACTGTTTTTT. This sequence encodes CASSWTDSNEKLFF.

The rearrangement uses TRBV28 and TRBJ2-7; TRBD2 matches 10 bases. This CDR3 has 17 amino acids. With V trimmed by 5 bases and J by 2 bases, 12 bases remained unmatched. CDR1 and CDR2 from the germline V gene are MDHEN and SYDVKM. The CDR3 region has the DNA TGTGCCAGCAGTCCCGGACTAGCGGACCCAATGGCCTACGAGCAGTACTTC. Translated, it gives CASSPGLADPMAYEQYF.

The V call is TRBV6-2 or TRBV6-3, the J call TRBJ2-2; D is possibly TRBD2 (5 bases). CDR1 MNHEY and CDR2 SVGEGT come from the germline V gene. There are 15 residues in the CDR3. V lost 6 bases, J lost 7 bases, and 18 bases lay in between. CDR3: CASSRAPGRVGELFF. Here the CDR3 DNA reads TGTGCCAGCAGCCGAGCCCCCGGGCGGGTCGGGGAGCTGTTTTTT.

The CDR3 loop is CASSQDSQWGADTQYF. CDR3 coding DNA: TGCGCCAGCAGCCAAGATAGCCAGTGGGGCGCAGATACGCAGTATTTT. The chain carries TRBV4-3 and TRBJ2-3; possibly TRBD1 for D (5 bases). V shed 0 bases and J shed 4 bases, with 14 bases lying between them. This CDR3 is 16 amino acids long. The V gene's germline CDR1 is LGHNA and CDR2 YSLEER.

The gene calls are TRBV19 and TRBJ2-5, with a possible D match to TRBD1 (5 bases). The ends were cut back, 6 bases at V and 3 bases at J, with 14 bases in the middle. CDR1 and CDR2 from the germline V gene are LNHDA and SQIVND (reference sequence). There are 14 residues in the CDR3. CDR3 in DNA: TGTGCCAGTAGCCGACAGAGCCCCGAAGAGACCCAGTACTTC. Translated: CASSRQSPEETQYF.

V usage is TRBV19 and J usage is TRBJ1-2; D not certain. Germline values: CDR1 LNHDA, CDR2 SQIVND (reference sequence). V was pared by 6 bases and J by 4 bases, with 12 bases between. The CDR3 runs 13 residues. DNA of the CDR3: TGTGCCAGTAGATCCCCCGACATCTATGGCTACACCTTC. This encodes CASRSPDIYGYTF.

CDR3 residues: CASSKVAGDQAEKLFF. For the CDR3, the DNA is TGTGCCAGCAGCAAAGTCGCAGGGGACCAGGCTGAAAAACTGTTTTTT. The genes are TRBV21-1 and TRBJ1-4; the table gives TRBD1 as D, unverified against the DNA. TRBV21-1 is a known pseudogene. This CDR3 comprises 16 residues.

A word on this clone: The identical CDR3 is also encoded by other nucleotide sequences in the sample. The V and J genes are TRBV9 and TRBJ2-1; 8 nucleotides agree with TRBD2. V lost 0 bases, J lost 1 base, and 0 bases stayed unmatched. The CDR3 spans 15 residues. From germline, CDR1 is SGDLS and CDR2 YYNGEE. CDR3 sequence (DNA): TGTGCCAGCAGCGTAGCGGGAGGGTCCTACAATGAGCAGTTCTTC. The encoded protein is CASSVAGGSYNEQFF.